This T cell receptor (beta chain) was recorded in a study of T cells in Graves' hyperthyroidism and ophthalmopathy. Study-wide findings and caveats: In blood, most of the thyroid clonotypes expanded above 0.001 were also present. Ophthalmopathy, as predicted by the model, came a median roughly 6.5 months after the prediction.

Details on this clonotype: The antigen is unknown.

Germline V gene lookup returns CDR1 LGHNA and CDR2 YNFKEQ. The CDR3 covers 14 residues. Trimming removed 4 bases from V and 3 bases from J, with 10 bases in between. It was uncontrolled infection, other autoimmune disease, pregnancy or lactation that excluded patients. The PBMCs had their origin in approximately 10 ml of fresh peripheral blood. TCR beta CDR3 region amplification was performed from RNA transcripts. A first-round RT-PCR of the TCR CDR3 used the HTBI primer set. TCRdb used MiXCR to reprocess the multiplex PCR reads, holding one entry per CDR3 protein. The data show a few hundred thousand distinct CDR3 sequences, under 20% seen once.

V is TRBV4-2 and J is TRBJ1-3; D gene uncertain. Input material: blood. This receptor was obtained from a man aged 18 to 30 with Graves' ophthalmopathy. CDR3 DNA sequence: TGTGCCAGCAGCCCACTAGAGGATGGAAACACCATATATTTT. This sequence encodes CASSPLEDGNTIYF.